Below, 22 T cell receptor beta chains from the same sample are listed, as sequenced in a study of cytomegalovirus exposure and HLA in healthy donors. The study ran its PCR with 60 Vbeta and 13 Jbeta primers. The repertoire was sequenced with immunoSEQ multiplex PCR; TCRdb's copy has only in-frame clones and lacks some. Among about 120,000 clones listed, roughly 15% were seen once. The sequencing sample was made of PBMCs. The receptors here all came from a woman aged 18-29 years in good health and CMV-seronegative.

Only a few counts were recorded for this clone. The J gene is TRBJ2-7, the V gene TRBV7-8; D gene unclear. There are 14 residues in the CDR3. Germline CDR1 reads SGHVS; CDR2 reads FQNEAQ. The V and J ends lost 5 bases and 2 bases respectively, with 13 bases between them. This chain's CDR3 is CASSTGGFPYEQYF. In nucleotides, the CDR3 is TGTGCCAGCAGCACCGGCGGCTTTCCCTACGAGCAGTACTTC.

This clone occurred a few times. The V and J genes are TRBV25-1 and TRBJ1-2; D remains ambiguous. The germline CDR1 and CDR2 sequences are MGHDK and SYGVNS. The CDR3 totals 12 residues. Trimming removed 3 bases from V and 7 bases from J, with 9 bases in between. The CDR3, as DNA: TGTGCCAGCAGTGAGTGGGCAAGTGGCTACACCTTC. Residues: CASSEWASGYTF.

This CDR3 reads CASSRGTLQETQYF. In nucleotides, the CDR3 is TGTGCCAGTTCCCGAGGAACTCTCCAAGAGACCCAGTACTTC. V is TRBV6-5 and J is TRBJ2-5; no firm D call. V was pared by 9 bases and J by 1 base, with 15 bases between. Per germline, CDR1 MNHEY and CDR2 SVGAGI. This CDR3 region has 14 residues.

The chain employs TRBV5-4 and TRBJ2-1; tentative D call: TRBD1 (6 bases). This CDR3 is built from 15 residues. With 0 bases removed from V and 4 bases from J, the gap between germline ends came to 11 bases. Germline V CDR1 and CDR2: SGHNT, YYREEE (reference sequence). CDR3 protein: CASSLVGAEYNEQFF. In DNA, the CDR3 is TGTGCCAGCAGCTTGGTGGGGGCCGAATACAATGAGCAGTTCTTC.

This clone was detected a few times. The chain employs TRBV7-9 and TRBJ1-4; D remains ambiguous. Trimming took 5 bases from V and 0 from J, leaving 4 bases between them. CDR1 and CDR2 (germline): SEHNR, FQNEAQ (reference sequence). This CDR3 region has 13 residues. The CDR3 nucleotides are TGTGCCAGCAGCCCCGCAACTAATGAAAAACTGTTTTTT. Protein: CASSPATNEKLFF.

This clone was seen at least ten times. The chain joins TRBV13 to TRBJ2-1; 9 bases are a match to TRBD2. Germline CDR1 PRHDT, CDR2 FYEKMQ (reference sequence). The CDR3 totals 15 residues. The ends lost 5 bases at V and 10 bases at J; junction bases unmatched: 12. The CDR3 coding sequence is TGTGCCAGCAGCGGGGACTTAGCGGGAGCAAGGGAGCAGTTCTTC. Protein: CASSGDLAGAREQFF.

This clone was seen a handful of times. V and J are TRBV13 and TRBJ2-7, with 8 bases lining up with TRBD1. The V gene's germline CDR1 is PRHDT and CDR2 FYEKMQ (reference sequence). CDR3 length: 15 amino acids. J lost 5 bases, V lost 6 bases, and 12 bases had no gene match. The CDR3 DNA is TGTGCCAGCAGTCTACGAGACAGGGGAGGAGACGAGCAGTACTTC. Its protein product is CASSLRDRGGDEQYF.

This clone occurred a few times. The chain couples TRBV28 to TRBJ2-7; tentatively, D is TRBD2 (6 bases). The CDR3 has 14 amino acids. Looked up from germline, CDR1 is MDHEN and CDR2 is SYDVKM. V lost 3 bases, J lost 7 bases, and 16 bases lay in between. This CDR3 is CASSLGRELGEQYF. Written as DNA, the CDR3 is TGTGCCAGCAGTTTGGGCCGGGAGTTGGGAGAGCAGTACTTC.

The rearrangement uses TRBV11-1 and TRBJ2-1; 11 bases are a match to TRBD2. The CDR3 runs to 15 residues. With 0 bases clipped from V and 8 bases from J, the junction kept 3 bases outside the gene matches. CDR1 is SGHAT and CDR2 is FQDESV in the germline V gene (reference sequence). Here the CDR3 reads CASSLASGGAYEQFF. CDR3 in DNA: TGTGCCAGCAGCTTAGCTAGCGGGGGGGCATATGAGCAGTTCTTC.

This rearrangement joins TRBV14 to TRBJ2-6; D ambiguous. Between the trimmed V and J ends, which lost 0 bases and 3 bases, there was a span of 9 bases. The CDR3 covers 16 residues. In germline, CDR1 is SGHDN, CDR2 FVKESK. The chain's CDR3 is CASSQDRAYGANVLTF. CDR3 DNA: TGTGCCAGCAGCCAAGATCGAGCCTATGGGGCCAACGTCCTGACTTTC.

This clone showed up just a few times. The V and J genes are TRBV5-4 and TRBJ2-7, with D perhaps TRBD1 (5 bases). The length of the CDR3 is 13 residues. V lost 1 base, J lost 5 bases, and 10 bases lay in between. From germline, CDR1 is SGHNT and CDR2 YYREEE (reference sequence). The CDR3 is CASSLSLGDEQYF. The DNA for the CDR3 is TGTGCCAGCAGCTTGAGTTTAGGGGACGAGCAGTACTTC.

The rearrangement uses TRBV13 and TRBJ2-2; TRBD1 might be the D (6 bases). Trimming removed 6 bases from V and 2 bases from J, with 13 bases in between. CDR1 is PRHDT, CDR2 FYEKMQ, per germline (reference sequence). The CDR3 consists of 15 residues. The CDR3 spells CASRTTGFNTGELFF. The CDR3 region has the DNA TGTGCCAGCAGAACGACAGGCTTCAACACCGGGGAGCTGTTTTTT.

In this sample, this clone turned up a few times. The chain carries TRBV7-6 and TRBJ2-1; no reliable D call. The CDR3 loop spans 12 amino acids. Germline CDR1 SGHVS, CDR2 FNYEAQ. With 1 base removed from V and 8 bases from J, the gap between germline ends came to 6 bases. The CDR3 protein is CASSLGGDEQFF. The CDR3 nucleotides read TGTGCCAGCAGCTTAGGAGGCGATGAGCAGTTCTTC.

The chain couples TRBV28 to TRBJ1-5, with D maybe TRBD1 (6 bases). CDR3 size: 14 residues. V lost 7 bases, J lost 0 bases, and 10 bases lay in between. Germline V gene data show CDR1 as MDHEN and CDR2 as SYDVKM. CDR3 sequence reads: CASIQGLSNQPQHF. The CDR3 region has the DNA TGTGCCAGCATTCAGGGGCTTAGCAATCAGCCCCAGCATTTT.

V is TRBV7-9 and J is TRBJ2-5, with D possibly being TRBD2 (6 bases). This CDR3 region has 15 residues. CDR1 SEHNR and CDR2 FQNEAQ come from the germline V gene (reference sequence). V lost 8 bases and J lost 5, with 21 bases in between. The DNA of the CDR3 is TGTGCCAGCGCCCCGACTAGTCGCGGTCTGGAGACCCAGTACTTC. Residues: CASAPTSRGLETQYF.

The sample holds a few counts of this clone. The chain uses TRBV28 and TRBJ1-1; no clear D gene. Trimming removed 8 bases from V and 1 base from J, with 14 bases in between. This CDR3 has 14 residues. In germline, CDR1 is MDHEN, CDR2 SYDVKM. The CDR3 DNA reads as TGTGCCAGCTTCGATCGTGCGGGGAACACTGAAGCTTTCTTT. This codes for CASFDRAGNTEAFF.

The V gene is TRBV28, the J gene TRBJ1-5, with D possibly TRBD1 on 5 matching bases. CDR1 and CDR2 from the germline V gene are MDHEN and SYDVKM. This CDR3 is 17 amino acids long. V was cut by 2 bases and J by 0 bases, with 14 bases left in between. The DNA of the CDR3 is TGTGCCAGCAGTTTAGCCCGTGGGACTTTTAGCAATCAGCCCCAGCATTTT. Protein product: CASSLARGTFSNQPQHF.

Ten or more counts support this clone. The J gene is TRBJ1-2, the V gene TRBV18; 11 bases are a match to TRBD1. The CDR3 sequence is 14 residues long. J gave up 8 bases and V 2 bases, and 4 bases lay outside the gene matches. The germline V gene encodes CDR1 KGHSH and CDR2 LQKENI. The chain's CDR3 is CASSPYRDRGGYTF. CDR3 bases: TGTGCCAGCTCACCATACCGGGACAGGGGGGGCTACACCTTC.

V and J are TRBV27 and TRBJ1-5, with unresolved D. V was trimmed by 3 bases and J by 1 base, leaving 4 bases between them. Germline-derived CDR1 and CDR2 are MNHEY and SMNVEV (reference sequence). The length of the CDR3 is 13 residues. The CDR3 here is CASSFRSNQPQHF. Here the CDR3 DNA reads TGTGCCAGCAGTTTTAGAAGCAATCAGCCCCAGCATTTT.

V and J are TRBV15 and TRBJ2-7; 10 bases match TRBD1. CDR1 and CDR2 (germline): LNHNV, YYDKDF (reference sequence). The V and J ends lost 0 bases and 2 bases, in that order; junction bases with no gene match: 10. This CDR3 spans 18 amino acids. The CDR3 DNA sequence: TGTGCCACCAGCAGAGATAGGGGGCCCGGGACAGGGGCCTACGAGCAGTACTTC. Translating it yields CATSRDRGPGTGAYEQYF.

J is TRBJ1-5 and V is TRBV6-5; 7 nucleotides align to TRBD1. Looked up from germline, CDR1 is MNHEY and CDR2 is SVGAGI. J lost 2 bases, V lost 6 bases, and 7 bases had no gene match. CDR3 length equals 15 residues. This CDR3 is CASSSQGQGNQPQHF. DNA of the CDR3: TGTGCCAGCAGCTCACAGGGGCAAGGCAATCAGCCCCAGCATTTT.

The chain is built from TRBV9 and TRBJ2-3; TRBD2 matches at 7 bases. The CDR3 spans 17 residues. V gave up 0 bases and J gave up 1 base; unmatched junction bases: 8. Germline lookup yields CDR1 SGDLS and CDR2 YYNGEE. The CDR3 reads CASSVAPSGSGTDTQYF. The DNA of the CDR3 is TGTGCCAGCAGCGTAGCCCCTAGCGGATCGGGCACAGATACGCAGTATTTT.